The 11 T cell receptor beta chains given below trace back to one sample, sequenced in a study of blood T cell repertoires in COVID-19. Generated by immunoSEQ multiplex PCR, the TCRdb table keeps only in-frame clones and is missing some. The sample holds tens of thousands of clones, approximately 81% seen once. The source material was peripheral blood. The receptor set was obtained from a woman in her fifties or sixties with acute or convalescent COVID-19.

The chain is built from TRBV2 and TRBJ1-5; maybe TRBD1 (5 bases). The germline V and J ends were trimmed by 8 bases and 4 bases, with 18 bases remaining between them. There are 15 residues in the CDR3. Germline CDR1 reads SNHLY; CDR2 reads FYNNEI. The CDR3 nucleotides are TGTGCCAGCTGCCGTTCGGGGGGTAGAAATCAGCCCCAGCATTTT. Amino acids: CASCRSGGRNQPQHF.

The CDR3 region has the DNA TGTGCTAGTGGTTTGGCGGGACAGGTAGGTGATCAGCCCCAGCATTTT. Its translation is CASGLAGQVGDQPQHF. This rearrangement joins TRBV12-5 to TRBJ1-5; 8 bases fit TRBD1. The CDR3 sequence is 16 residues long. Unmatched junction bases numbered 7, after V lost 1 base and J lost 5 bases. Germline V CDR1 and CDR2: LGHNT, FRNRAP.

J is TRBJ1-1 and V is TRBV13; no firm D call. Per the germline V gene, CDR1 is PRHDT and CDR2 is FYEKMQ (reference sequence). This CDR3 is 13 amino acids long. V gave up 0 bases and J gave up 4 bases, with 6 bases separating them. CDR3 sequence: CASSLGQATEAFF. In DNA form, the CDR3 reads TGTGCCAGCAGCTTAGGGCAGGCCACTGAAGCTTTCTTT.

The chain carries TRBV19 and TRBJ1-1; TRBD1 matches 8 bases. The CDR3 spans 14 residues. Germline loops: CDR1 LNHDA, CDR2 SQIVND (reference sequence). V lost 3 bases, J lost 4 bases, and 4 bases stayed unmatched. The CDR3 DNA is TGTGCCAGTAGTATCCAGGGGGCAGTCACTGAAGCTTTCTTT. Its protein product is CASSIQGAVTEAFF.

This rearrangement joins TRBV30 to TRBJ1-1; tentatively, D is TRBD1 (5 bases). Trimming took 0 bases from V and 3 from J, leaving 11 bases between them. Germline V gives CDR1 GTSNPN, CDR2 SVGIG (reference sequence). The CDR3 runs to 14 residues. CDR3 nucleotide sequence: TGTGCCTGGAGTGTATTTCCGACAGACACTGAAGCTTTCTTT. Translated, it gives CAWSVFPTDTEAFF.

The chain carries TRBV12-3 or TRBV12-4 and TRBJ2-1, with 8 nucleotides matching TRBD1. The CDR3 has 13 amino acids. The V and J ends lost 6 bases and 3 bases, in that order; junction bases with no gene match: 1. CDR3 bases: TGTGCCAGCAGGACAGGGGTCTACAATGAGCAGTTCTTC. Translation gives CASRTGVYNEQFF.

This chain uses TRBV5-4 with TRBJ1-5; D is unclear. Germline CDR1 SGHNT, CDR2 YYREEE (reference sequence). V was clipped by 2 bases and J by 9 bases, with 12 bases between them. CDR3 length: 13 residues. For the CDR3, the DNA is TGTGCCAGCAGCTTTAGTTTTGCGGGGCCCCAGCATTTT. Translated: CASSFSFAGPQHF.

CDR3 loop: CASSSAGVGKETQYF. CDR3 nucleotides: TGTGCCAGCAGCTCGGCAGGGGTGGGCAAAGAGACCCAGTACTTC. The chain combines TRBV7-2 with TRBJ2-5, with D perhaps matching TRBD1 (6 bases). Germline V gives CDR1 SGHTA, CDR2 FQGNSA. Trimming pared 4 bases from V and 3 bases from J, leaving 15 bases between. This CDR3 contains 15 residues.

The chain carries TRBV9 and TRBJ2-2; D is ambiguous. Trimming cost V 2 bases and J 1 base, with 6 bases left between them. The CDR3 runs 14 residues. Germline lookup yields CDR1 SGDLS and CDR2 YYNGEE. DNA for the CDR3: TGTGCCAGCAGCGTCGAGGTGAACACCGGGGAGCTGTTTTTT. Its translation is CASSVEVNTGELFF.

The rearrangement uses TRBV6-6 and TRBJ1-2; the match to TRBD1 covers 9 bases. Trimming cost V 6 bases and J 1 base; bases outside gene matches: 6. Per the germline V gene, CDR1 is MNHNY and CDR2 is SVGAGI (reference sequence). CDR3 length: 15 amino acids. The CDR3 nucleotides read TGTGCCAGCAGACCCGGGACAGGGAATAACTATGGCTACACCTTC. This codes for CASRPGTGNNYGYTF.

The rearrangement joins TRBV9 to TRBJ2-5, with D possibly matching TRBD2 (5 bases). This CDR3 is built from 16 residues. The germline CDR1 and CDR2 sequences are SGDLS and YYNGEE. V gave up 3 bases and J gave up 5 bases, with 20 bases separating them. The CDR3 loop is CASSGGSGRLWETQYF. The CDR3, as DNA: TGTGCCAGCAGCGGAGGGAGTGGCAGACTCTGGGAGACCCAGTACTTC.